This entry is about one TCR beta chain. Antigen unknown. The V and J ends lost 5 bases and 4 bases, in that order; junction bases with no gene match: 5. Germline V gene lookup returns CDR1 MNHNS and CDR2 SASEGT. The CDR3 runs to 15 residues. Primers included in the PCR were 60 Vbeta and 13 Jbeta primers. Method: immunoSEQ multiplex PCR; TCRdb's copy keeps in-frame clones and lacks some. The table includes under 150,000 clones, more than 75% detected once. This record belongs to a study of cytomegalovirus exposure and HLA in healthy donors. Study outcomes and limitations: The records held CMV serostatus as the only immune exposure information. A further, later analysis showed that HLA-associated TCR beta chains (compared with equally common others) were more clonally expanded.

Material: PBMCs. The V and J genes are TRBV6-1 and TRBJ2-5, with 12 bases matching TRBD2. This clonotype was obtained from a male donor in good health and CMV-seronegative. The CDR3 DNA sequence: TGTGCCAGCAGTAAGACTAGCGGGGGAAGAGAGACCCAGTACTTC. This encodes CASSKTSGGRETQYF.